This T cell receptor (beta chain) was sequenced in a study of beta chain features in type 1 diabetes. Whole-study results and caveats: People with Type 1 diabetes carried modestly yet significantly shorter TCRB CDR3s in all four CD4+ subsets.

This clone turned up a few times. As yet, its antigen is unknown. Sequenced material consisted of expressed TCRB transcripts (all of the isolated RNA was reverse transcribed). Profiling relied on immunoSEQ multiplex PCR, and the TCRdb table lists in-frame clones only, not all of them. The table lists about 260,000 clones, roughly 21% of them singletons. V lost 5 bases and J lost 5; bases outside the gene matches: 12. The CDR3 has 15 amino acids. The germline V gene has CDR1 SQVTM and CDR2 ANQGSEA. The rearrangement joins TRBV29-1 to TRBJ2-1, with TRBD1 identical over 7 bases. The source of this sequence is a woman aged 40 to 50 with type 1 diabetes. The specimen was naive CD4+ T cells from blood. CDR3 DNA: TGCAGCGTTCGGCGGCCGGGACAGAAAAACAATGAGCAGTTCTTC. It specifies CSVRRPGQKNNEQFF.